This T cell receptor beta chain was captured by sequencing in a study of cytomegalovirus exposure and HLA in healthy donors. Study findings and constraints: In a later analysis, a genetic analysis reported fewer productive-TCR N-insertions in an Asian-associated ancestry cluster than the cohort average. Later analysis identified a missense DCLRE1C variant that was linked to TCR beta V- and J-gene trimming.

To note about this clone: Its antigen remains unidentified.

Vbeta (60) and Jbeta (13) primers were used in the PCR. In the original analysis: The authors later counted 65 million to 80 million unique TCR beta chains, 9 million to 14 million of them shared. Clones were read by immunoSEQ multiplex PCR, and TCRdb kept only the in-frame ones, dropping some. Clone size and V and J calls were adopted from that table, with D and trimming inferred from the DNA. The data hold about 130,000 clones, with 70% to 80% observed a single time. The TCR was taken from a woman between 50 and 59 years old in good health and CMV-seronegative. Sequencing input: PBMCs.

CDR3 sequence: CASSGGRALYNEQFF. As DNA, the CDR3 is TGTGCCAGCAGTGGCGGGAGGGCCCTCTACAATGAGCAGTTCTTC. The J gene is TRBJ2-1, the V gene TRBV6-5; 9 nucleotides line up with TRBD2. CDR3 length equals 15 residues. Looked up from germline, CDR1 is MNHEY and CDR2 is SVGAGI. V trimming: 5 bases; J trimming: 3 bases; junction bases outside the gene matches: 5.